A single sample is the source of the 4 T cell receptor beta chains below, sequenced in a study of neurological immune-mediated disorders. MiXCR was run by TCRdb on the 5' RACE reads, yielding one entry per CDR3 protein. This table has around 78,000 distinct CDR3 sequences, roughly a sixth appearing once. Sequenced sample: PBMCs. The receptors here all came from a woman aged 40-49 years in good health.

In this sample, this clonotype turned up many times. The J gene is TRBJ2-5, the V gene TRBV6-5; tentatively, D is TRBD1 (6 bases). Trimming removed 4 bases at V and 5 bases at J, with 11 bases between. The CDR3 length is 13 residues. In germline, CDR1 is MNHEY, CDR2 SVGAGI. The CDR3 reads CASSLQGLETQYF. The CDR3 region has the DNA TGTGCCAGCAGTTTACAGGGTTTGGAGACCCAGTACTTC.

This clonotype was counted many times. The V gene is TRBV2, the J gene TRBJ2-3; the match to TRBD1 covers 7 bases. Germline V CDR1 and CDR2: SNHLY, FYNNEI. V shed 5 bases, J shed 3 bases, and the junction held 5 bases outside the gene matches. The CDR3 covers 14 residues. CDR3 coding DNA: TGTGCCAGCAGTCCCGGGACAGTAACAGATACGCAGTATTTT. It specifies CASSPGTVTDTQYF.

This clonotype turned up a few times. V usage is TRBV5-4 and J usage is TRBJ2-5; TRBD2 might be the D (6 bases). The length of the CDR3 is 16 residues. CDR1 is SGHNT and CDR2 is YYREEE in the germline V gene (reference sequence). V lost 4 bases and J 1 base, leaving 17 bases between the germline ends. CDR3 nucleotides: TGTGCCAGCAGCCCCGGGAGTAGTGGGACCCAAGAGACCCAGTACTTC. Encoded protein: CASSPGSSGTQETQYF.

This clonotype was detected once. The J gene is TRBJ2-2, the V gene TRBV18, with a tentative D call TRBD1 (6 bases). Germline V CDR1 and CDR2: KGHSH, LQKENI. This CDR3 has 14 amino acids. Trimming took 4 bases from V and 5 from J, leaving 11 bases between them. CDR3 in amino acids: CASSHGTPTGELFF. CDR3 nucleotides: TGTGCCAGCTCACACGGGACACCGACCGGGGAGCTGTTTTTT.